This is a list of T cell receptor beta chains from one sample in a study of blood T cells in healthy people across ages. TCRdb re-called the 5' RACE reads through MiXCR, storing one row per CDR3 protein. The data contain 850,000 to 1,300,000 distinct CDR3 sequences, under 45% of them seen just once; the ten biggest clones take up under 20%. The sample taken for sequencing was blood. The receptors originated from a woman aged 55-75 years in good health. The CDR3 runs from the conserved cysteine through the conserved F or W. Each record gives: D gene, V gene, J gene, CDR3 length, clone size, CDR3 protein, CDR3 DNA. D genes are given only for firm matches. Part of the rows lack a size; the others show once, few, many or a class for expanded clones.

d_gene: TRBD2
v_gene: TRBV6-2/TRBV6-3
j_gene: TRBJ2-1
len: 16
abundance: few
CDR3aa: CASSYSGGTSGNSQFF
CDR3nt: TGTGCCAGCAGTTACTCGGGGGGGACTAGCGGGAACTCGCAGTTCTTC

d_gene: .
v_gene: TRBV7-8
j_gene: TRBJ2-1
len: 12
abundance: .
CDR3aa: CASSLPASKQFF
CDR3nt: TGTGCCAGCAGCTTACCAGCAAGTAAGCAGTTCTTC

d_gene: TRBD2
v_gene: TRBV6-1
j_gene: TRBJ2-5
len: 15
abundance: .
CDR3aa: CASRRLAGAMETQYF
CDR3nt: TGTGCCAGCAGGAGACTAGCGGGAGCGATGGAGACCCAGTACTTC

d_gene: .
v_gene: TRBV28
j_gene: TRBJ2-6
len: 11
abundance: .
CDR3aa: CASSTGKVLTF
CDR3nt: TGTGCCAGCAGTACTGGAAAAGTCCTGACTTTC

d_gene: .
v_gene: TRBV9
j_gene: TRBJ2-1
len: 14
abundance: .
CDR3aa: CASSVERSWNEQFF
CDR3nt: TGTGCCAGCAGCGTAGAACGCTCCTGGAATGAGCAGTTCTTC

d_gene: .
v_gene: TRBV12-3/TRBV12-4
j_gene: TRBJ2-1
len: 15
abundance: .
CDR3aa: CASSRSGVPTGEQFF
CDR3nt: TGTGCCAGCAGCCGTTCCGGCGTCCCCACTGGTGAGCAGTTCTTC

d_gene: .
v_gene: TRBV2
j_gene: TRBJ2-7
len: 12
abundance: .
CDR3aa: CASRSILYEQYF
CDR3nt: TGTGCCAGCAGGAGCATCCTCTACGAGCAGTACTTC

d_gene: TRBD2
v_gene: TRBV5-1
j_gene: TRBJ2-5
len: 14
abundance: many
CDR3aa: CASSFGRGQETQYF
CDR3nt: TGTGCCAGCAGCTTCGGGAGGGGCCAAGAGACCCAGTACTTC

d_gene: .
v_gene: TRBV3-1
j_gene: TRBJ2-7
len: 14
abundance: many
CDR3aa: CASSQTDGAYEQYF
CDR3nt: TGTGCCAGCAGCCAAACGGACGGAGCCTACGAGCAGTACTTC

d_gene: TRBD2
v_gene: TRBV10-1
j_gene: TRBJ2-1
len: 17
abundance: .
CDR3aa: CASSGSGLAGAYNEQFF
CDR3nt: TGCGCCAGCAGTGGGTCTGGACTAGCGGGGGCCTACAATGAGCAGTTCTTC

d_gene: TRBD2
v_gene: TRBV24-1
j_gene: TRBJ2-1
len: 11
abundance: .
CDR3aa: CATASGREQFF
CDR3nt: TGTGCCACCGCTAGCGGGAGGGAGCAGTTCTTC

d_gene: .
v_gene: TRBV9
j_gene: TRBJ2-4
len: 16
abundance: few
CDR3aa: CASSVDGVGSGNIQYF
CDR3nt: TGTGCCAGCAGCGTGGACGGAGTTGGCTCGGGGAACATTCAGTACTTC

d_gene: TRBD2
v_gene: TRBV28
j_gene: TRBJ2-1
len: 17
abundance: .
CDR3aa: CASSPPVGPGLDPEQFF
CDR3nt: TGTGCCAGCAGTCCACCGGTAGGGCCGGGACTAGATCCTGAGCAGTTCTTC

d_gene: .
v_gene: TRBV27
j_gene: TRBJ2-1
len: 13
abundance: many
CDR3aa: CASGVYSYNEQFF
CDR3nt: TGTGCCAGCGGAGTGTACTCTTACAATGAGCAGTTCTTC

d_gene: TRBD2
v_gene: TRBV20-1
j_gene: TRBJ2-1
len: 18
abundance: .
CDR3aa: CSAREINGRLASINEQFF
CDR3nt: TGCAGTGCTAGAGAAATTAACGGAAGACTAGCGTCGATCAATGAGCAGTTCTTC

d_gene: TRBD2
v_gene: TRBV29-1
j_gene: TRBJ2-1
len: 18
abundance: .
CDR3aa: CSVPTLTSTSGRYNEQFF
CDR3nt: TGCAGCGTTCCCACACTAACGTCTACTAGCGGGAGATACAATGAGCAGTTCTTC

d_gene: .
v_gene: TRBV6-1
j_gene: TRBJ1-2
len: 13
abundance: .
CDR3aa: CASTIDRSGGYTF
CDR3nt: TGTGCCAGCACCATTGACAGATCAGGTGGCTACACCTTC